The 19 T cell receptor beta chains reported below all come from one sample, sequenced in a study of blood T cell repertoires in COVID-19. The data were produced by immunoSEQ multiplex PCR, yet TCRdb's version contains in-frame clones alone and is incomplete. The sample yields over 250,000 clones, about 82% seen once. The sample comprised peripheral blood. The receptors stem from a man over 45 with active or convalescent COVID-19.

This clone occurred a few times. The chain recombines TRBV28 with TRBJ2-7; 7 nucleotides agree with TRBD1. V was pared by 6 bases and J by 5 bases, with 16 bases of the junction left unmatched. The CDR3 length is 16 residues. Per germline, CDR1 MDHEN and CDR2 SYDVKM. CDR3 DNA sequence: TGTGCCAGCAGCCGCCCCGACAGGGAAATACTCGACGAGCAGTACTTC. Translation gives CASSRPDREILDEQYF.

This rearrangement joins TRBV3-1 (or the pseudogene TRBV3-2) to TRBJ1-1; D gene uncertain. CDR3 length: 13 residues. Germline V CDR1 and CDR2: LGHDT, YNNKEL (reference sequence). V lost 6 bases, J lost 2 bases, and 10 bases lay in between. The chain's CDR3 is CASSYSLNTEAFF. CDR3 DNA sequence: TGTGCCAGCAGTTACAGTCTAAACACTGAAGCTTTCTTT.

V is TRBV29-1 and J is TRBJ2-7; 8 bases line up with TRBD2. The CDR3 covers 16 residues. J gave up 2 bases and V 1 base, and 10 bases lay outside the gene matches. CDR1 and CDR2 (germline): SQVTM, ANQGSEA. The CDR3 DNA follows: TGCAGCGTTGAAGGAACCCCCGGGAGGGACCCCTACGAGCAGTACTTC. Translated: CSVEGTPGRDPYEQYF.

The gene calls are TRBV28 and TRBJ1-5, with D possibly TRBD1 on 5 matching bases. V lost 7 bases, J lost 7 bases, and 17 bases lay in between. From germline, CDR1 is MDHEN and CDR2 SYDVKM. The CDR3 consists of 14 residues. This chain's CDR3 is CASTESGGDQPQHF. In nucleotides, the CDR3 is TGTGCCAGCACCGAAAGCGGGGGGGACCAGCCCCAGCATTTT.

The chain employs TRBV6-2 or TRBV6-3 and TRBJ1-3; 9 positions match TRBD1. Trimming took 6 bases from V and 5 from J; bases not matched to a gene: 17. This CDR3 comprises 18 residues. Per germline, CDR1 MNHEY and CDR2 SVGEGT. Written as DNA, the CDR3 is TGTGCCAGCAGCCGCTCGGGGCCCGGACAGGGGACCAGAAACACCATATATTTT. This codes for CASSRSGPGQGTRNTIYF.

This chain connects TRBV27 to TRBJ2-1, with 12 bases matching TRBD2. Per the germline V gene, CDR1 is MNHEY and CDR2 is SMNVEV (reference sequence). V dropped 5 bases and J dropped 2; count of bases not matched to a gene: 10. The CDR3 length is 18 residues. CDR3 in amino acids: CASSPVTSGSGTYNEQFF. CDR3 nucleotides: TGTGCCAGCAGTCCGGTGACTAGCGGGAGTGGGACCTACAATGAGCAGTTCTTC.

The chain links TRBV2 to TRBJ2-3, with 8 bases aligning to TRBD2. From germline, CDR1 is SNHLY and CDR2 FYNNEI. Trimming at V came to 4 bases and at J to 2 bases, leaving 5 bases not matched to a gene. This CDR3 is 15 amino acids long. CDR3 residues: CASSAAGGFTDTQYF. In DNA, the CDR3 is TGTGCCAGCAGTGCCGCGGGAGGTTTCACAGATACGCAGTATTTT.

This clone was found once. The chain recombines TRBV30 with TRBJ2-7, with D maybe TRBD1 (5 bases). Per germline, CDR1 GTSNPN and CDR2 SVGIG (reference sequence). V dropped 2 bases and J dropped 6 bases, with 23 bases sitting between them. CDR3 length: 16 residues. The CDR3 bases are TGTGCCTGGAGTCCCTCACTGGGCGGAACAGGTCCCGAGCAGTACTTC. Amino acids: CAWSPSLGGTGPEQYF.

The V call is TRBV5-8, the J call TRBJ1-2; the D is unclear. Per the germline V gene, CDR1 is SGHTS and CDR2 is YDEGEE. This CDR3 is 13 amino acids long. V lost 4 bases, J lost 1 base, and 8 bases lay in between. CDR3 amino acids: CASSAQINYGYTF. The CDR3, as DNA: TGTGCCAGCAGCGCACAGATTAACTATGGCTACACCTTC.

The genes are TRBV19 and TRBJ1-5; TRBD1 matches 9 bases. This CDR3 comprises 14 residues. Germline CDR1 reads LNHDA; CDR2 reads SQIVND (reference sequence). V trimming: 9 bases; J trimming: 6 bases; junction bases outside the gene matches: 9. This chain's CDR3 is CASKNRGQGQPQHF. CDR3 bases: TGTGCCAGCAAGAACAGGGGGCAGGGTCAGCCCCAGCATTTT.

The CDR3 spells CASGRAYNEQFF. CDR3 DNA: TGTGCCAGCGGGAGAGCCTACAATGAGCAGTTCTTC. The rearrangement uses TRBV3-1 (or the pseudogene TRBV3-2) and TRBJ2-1; D is perhaps TRBD2 (5 bases). This CDR3 has 12 residues. Germline lookup yields CDR1 LGHDT and CDR2 YNNKEL (reference sequence). V was trimmed by 8 bases and J by 2 bases, leaving 7 bases between them.

This chain links TRBV2 with TRBJ2-1, with 15 bases that match TRBD2. CDR3 length: 20 amino acids. From germline, CDR1 is SNHLY and CDR2 FYNNEI. The J segment lost 1 base and the V segment lost 5 bases, leaving 12 bases of the junction unmatched. For the CDR3, the DNA is TGTGCCAGCAGTAGCCAGACCGGGACTAGCGGGAGGACGTCCTACAATGAGCAGTTCTTC. The encoded protein is CASSSQTGTSGRTSYNEQFF.

The chain is built from TRBV5-4 and TRBJ2-1; 9 nucleotides agree with TRBD2. Trimming removed 7 bases from V and 8 bases from J; junction bases left unmatched: 13. In germline, CDR1 is SGHNT, CDR2 YYREEE (reference sequence). This CDR3 is built from 15 residues. The CDR3 DNA reads as TGTGCCAGCTGCAAGCGGGAGGACCTCTGCGATGAGCAGTTCTTC. It translates to CASCKREDLCDEQFF.

The rearrangement links TRBV5-1 to TRBJ1-6, with D uncertain. Germline CDR1 reads SGHRS; CDR2 reads YFSETQ. V was clipped by 3 bases and J by 8 bases, with 9 bases between them. The CDR3 spans 13 residues. In DNA form, the CDR3 reads TGCGCCAGCAGCTCCGACGGGGATTCACCCCTCCACTTT. Its protein is CASSSDGDSPLHF.

The V and J genes are TRBV15 and TRBJ2-3; no clear D. Per germline, CDR1 LNHNV and CDR2 YYDKDF (reference sequence). The CDR3 extends over 13 amino acids. V lost 1 base, J lost 2 bases, and 4 bases lay in between. The CDR3 DNA follows: TGTGCCACCAGCAGAGGAGTCACAGATACGCAGTATTTT. This gives the protein CATSRGVTDTQYF.

The rearrangement joins TRBV7-2 to TRBJ2-1, with 8 bases matching TRBD2. Germline CDR1 is SGHTA and CDR2 is FQGNSA. The CDR3 contains 16 residues. V lost 3 bases and J lost 1; bases outside the gene matches: 5. The CDR3 nucleotides are TGTGCCAGCAGCTTCCCCGGGACTAGATCCTACAATGAGCAGTTCTTC. This translates into CASSFPGTRSYNEQFF.

This clone was observed once. J is TRBJ2-6 and V is TRBV28, with 8 nucleotides matching TRBD1. Germline trimming cut 2 bases from V and 4 bases from J; bases unmatched to any gene: 4. Germline CDR1 reads MDHEN; CDR2 reads SYDVKM. The CDR3 consists of 16 residues. The CDR3 nucleotides read TGTGCCAGCAGTTTAGCAGGGGGCGGAGGGGCCAACGTCCTGACTTTC. It is translated as CASSLAGGGGANVLTF.

V gene TRBV5-1 combines with J gene TRBJ2-3; D may be TRBD2 (6 bases). Trimming took off 0 bases at V and 1 base at J, with 12 bases between the two ends. The CDR3 is 16 amino acids. Per germline, CDR1 SGHRS and CDR2 YFSETQ. As DNA, the CDR3 is TGCGCCAGCAGCTTGGGAGGTGGAGGGGGCACAGATACGCAGTATTTT. Protein product: CASSLGGGGGTDTQYF.

The V and J genes are TRBV5-6 and TRBJ2-7; maybe TRBD1 (5 bases). The V and J ends lost 1 base and 0 bases respectively, with 8 bases between them. This CDR3 has 14 residues. The V gene's germline CDR1 is SGHDT and CDR2 YYEEEE. The CDR3 sequence is CASSLTDNSYEQYF. The CDR3 nucleotides read TGTGCCAGCAGCTTGACGGACAACTCCTACGAGCAGTACTTC.